This TCR beta chain was retrieved from a study of CD8 T cells in ankylosing spondylitis. At least ten counts were recorded for this clonotype. The antigen remains undetermined. The authors made TCR beta libraries by quantitative 5'-RACE with molecular barcodes. TCRdb independently ran MiXCR on the 5' RACE reads; one entry per CDR3 protein. Here the sample spans more than 100,000 distinct CDR3 sequences, about a sixth being singletons. Study conclusions and caveats: Matched synovial fluid from ankylosing spondylitis patients was reported to be enriched for disease-linked clones. Relatively rare in peripheral blood, disease-linked clones were also CD8+. Some of the motif variants had earlier been found in reactive arthritis patients' fluid and blood. Characteristic of ankylosing spondylitis blood, it appeared, was a TCR beta motif comprising eight highly homologous variants.

The CDR3 length is 11 residues. Trimming removed 3 bases at V and 9 bases at J, with 5 bases between. Germline-derived CDR1 and CDR2 are SGHAT and FQDESV (reference sequence). Sample: blood, either unsorted or a sorted T cell fraction (not recorded which). The chain uses TRBV11-1 and TRBJ2-2; no firm D call. This clonotype was obtained from a male donor with ankylosing spondylitis. The CDR3 nucleotides read TGTGCCAGCAGCTTCGACCGGGAGCTGTTTTTT. This encodes CASSFDRELFF.